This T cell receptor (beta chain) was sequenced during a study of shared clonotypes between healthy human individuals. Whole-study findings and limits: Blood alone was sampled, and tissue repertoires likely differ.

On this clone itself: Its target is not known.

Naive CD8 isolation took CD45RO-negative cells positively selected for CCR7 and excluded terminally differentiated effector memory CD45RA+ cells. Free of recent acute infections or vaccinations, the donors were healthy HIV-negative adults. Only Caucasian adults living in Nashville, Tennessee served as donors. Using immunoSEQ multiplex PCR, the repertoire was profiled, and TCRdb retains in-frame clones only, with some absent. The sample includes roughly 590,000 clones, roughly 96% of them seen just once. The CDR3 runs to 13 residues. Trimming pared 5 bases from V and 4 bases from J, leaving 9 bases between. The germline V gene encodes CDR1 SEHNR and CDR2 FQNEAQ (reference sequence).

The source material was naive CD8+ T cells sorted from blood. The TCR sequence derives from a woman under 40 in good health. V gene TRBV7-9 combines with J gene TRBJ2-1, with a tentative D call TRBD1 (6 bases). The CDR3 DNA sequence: TGTGCCAGCAGCCCAGGGGTTTACAATGAGCAGTTCTTC. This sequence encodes CASSPGVYNEQFF.